This T cell receptor beta chain was sequenced for a study of cytomegalovirus exposure and HLA in healthy donors. Whole-study findings and limits: Follow-up analysis later connected one missense variant in DCLRE1C with trimming of TCR beta V- and J-genes. TCR beta sequences numbering over 15,000 were associated with HLA alleles at 0.05 false discovery rate in a later analysis. Some highly shared sequence variants likely arose as a pipeline artifact.

The study ran its PCR with 60 Vbeta and 13 Jbeta primers. TCRdb's table, derived via immunoSEQ multiplex PCR, lists solely in-frame clones and lacks some. The sample has 150,000 to 200,000 clones, about 75% seen once; the top ten hold about 11%. V gave up 3 bases and J gave up 1 base, with 10 bases separating them. This CDR3 has 15 residues. CDR1 is MGHRA and CDR2 is YSYEKL in the germline V gene. A remark on this clone: Antigen specificity is unknown.

The V and J genes are TRBV4-1 and TRBJ1-5, with a tentative D call TRBD1 (6 bases). The sequenced sample consisted of PBMCs. The source is a young man in good health and CMV-seropositive. This CDR3 reads CASSQGQGSNQPQHF. CDR3 sequence (DNA): TGCGCCAGCAGCCAGGGCCAGGGGAGCAATCAGCCCCAGCATTTT.